The text below deals with one T cell receptor beta chain. Method: immunoSEQ multiplex PCR; TCRdb's copy keeps in-frame clones and lacks some. The sample lists 75,000 to 85,000 clones; 90% were seen once. The data stem from a study of T cell responses to AZD1222 COVID-19 vaccine. CDR1 is LGHNA, CDR2 YNFKEQ, per germline. This CDR3 comprises 18 residues. After removal of 0 bases from V and 4 bases from J, the junction contained 11 bases not matched to a gene. The material sequenced was peripheral blood, taken on day 0 of AZD1222 vaccination. The chain links TRBV4-2 to TRBJ2-1; 8 bases map to TRBD1. The sequence was collected from an adult in good health. CDR3 DNA sequence: TGTGCCAGCAGCCAAGATAAGTTTAATGACAGGGGTTACAATGAGCAGTTCTTC. This gives the protein CASSQDKFNDRGYNEQFF.